These 22 T cell receptor beta chains originate from one sample sequenced in a study of PD-1 blockade in classical Hodgkin lymphoma (dated by TCRdb to between 2020 and 2021). The sample's time point label, decoded: cycle 2 day 1 (C2D1) of nivolumab. Every trial patient had relapsed following autologous stem cell transplantation, and prior brentuximab vedotin exposure was what differed among cohorts A, B and C. The receptor library was made with the immunoSEQ multiplex PCR assay. TCRdb mirrors the immuneACCESS table, restricted to in-frame sequences. Some clones are absent from its copies; in checked studies, under half trace to an unresolved V gene, and the reason for the others is unknown. The sample table shows around 99,000 clones, and roughly 80% are seen once. In total, the top ten clones hold 16% of the sample. Sequencing was performed on peripheral blood mononuclear cells (PBMCs), taken before the second cycle of nivolumab. The receptors were gathered from a human donor with classical Hodgkin lymphoma.

This sequence joins TRBV7-9 and TRBJ2-5; D is uncertain. The CDR3 contains 12 residues. The germline V and J ends were trimmed by 2 bases and 5 bases, with 6 bases remaining between them. Germline lookup yields CDR1 SEHNR and CDR2 FQNEAQ (reference sequence). DNA for the CDR3: TGTGCCAGCAGCTTAATTTCGGAGACCCAGTACTTC. It yields the protein CASSLISETQYF.

The J gene is TRBJ1-2, the V gene TRBV7-6; TRBD1 agrees at 8 bases. CDR3 length: 15 residues. CDR1 is SGHVS, CDR2 FNYEAQ, per germline. With V trimmed by 3 bases and J by 6 bases, 9 bases remained unmatched. The CDR3 DNA is TGTGCCAGCAGCTTTTATAGGGACAGGCCCGATGGCTACACCTTC. It translates to CASSFYRDRPDGYTF.

This chain links TRBV29-1 with TRBJ2-3; 7 bases match TRBD1. V lost 4 bases to trimming and J lost 0 bases; unmatched junction nucleotides: 7. This CDR3 contains 15 residues. Germline CDR1 SQVTM, CDR2 ANQGSEA. CDR3 DNA: TGCAGCGTTGGCAGGACAGGCACTAGCACAGATACGCAGTATTTT. Its protein is CSVGRTGTSTDTQYF.

This chain joins TRBV21-1 and TRBJ2-3. TRBV21-1 is noted as a pseudogene. The CDR3 runs 22 residues. DNA of the CDR3: TGTGCCAGCAGCAAAGTGAGCAGGGAAGTTTCGAACAGCGGCTCCTCCCGGGATACGCAGTATTTT. Residues: CASSKVSREVSNSGSSRDTQYF.

This chain uses TRBV27 with TRBJ2-3; D might be TRBD2 (5 bases). V was clipped by 2 bases and J by 6 bases, with 18 bases between them. Germline CDR1 is MNHEY and CDR2 is SMNVEV (reference sequence). The CDR3 totals 16 residues. This CDR3 is CASSLKGMATGDTQYF. The CDR3 nucleotides read TGTGCCAGCAGTTTAAAGGGCATGGCAACGGGGGATACGCAGTATTTT.

This chain's CDR3 is CASSQGRNTEAFF. In DNA, the CDR3 is TGCGCCAGCAGCCAAGGGAGGAACACTGAAGCTTTCTTT. The chain has TRBV4-1 and TRBJ1-1, with D unclear. V lost 1 base, J lost 1 base, and 4 bases lay in between. Germline V CDR1 and CDR2: MGHRA, YSYEKL. The CDR3 length is 13 residues.

In this sample, this clone turned up a few times. The same CDR3 can be traced to other DNA sequences in this sample. The rearrangement links TRBV15 to TRBJ1-5; D is uncertain. The germline V gene encodes CDR1 LNHNV and CDR2 YYDKDF (reference sequence). Trimming removed 0 bases from V and 6 bases from J, with 6 bases in between. This CDR3 region has 13 residues. The CDR3 protein is CATSRDRGQPQHF. CDR3 DNA sequence: TGTGCCACCAGCAGAGATCGGGGTCAGCCCCAGCATTTT.

This chain connects TRBV5-4 to TRBJ1-2; no clear D. V shed 1 base and J shed 0 bases, with 10 bases lying between them. The CDR3 spans 15 residues. Per germline, CDR1 SGHNT and CDR2 YYREEE (reference sequence). The CDR3: CASSLIGGTNYGYTF. In nucleotides, the CDR3 is TGTGCCAGCAGCTTGATAGGCGGAACTAACTATGGCTACACCTTC.

This rearrangement joins TRBV7-9 to TRBJ1-1; 8 bases are a match to TRBD1. Germline-derived CDR1 and CDR2 are SEHNR and FQNEAQ (reference sequence). The CDR3 is made up of 15 amino acids. Losses at the gene ends were 4 bases for V and 7 bases for J; bases not matched to a gene: 11. Written as DNA, the CDR3 is TGTGCCAGCAGCTCCATAGACAGGGGTCTAATTGAAGCTTTCTTT. Its protein product is CASSSIDRGLIEAFF.

This chain joins TRBV10-3 and TRBJ2-5, with D maybe TRBD2 (5 bases). The V end was cut by 0 bases, the J end by 4 bases, with 6 bases between. The CDR3 extends over 13 amino acids. CDR1 ENHRY and CDR2 SYGVKD come from the germline V gene. For the CDR3, the DNA is TGTGCCATCAGTGAGTCGGCGGGAGAGACCCAGTACTTC. This sequence encodes CAISESAGETQYF.

This clone was seen only once. This chain uses TRBV7-2 with TRBJ2-7; D not resolved. Trimming pared 5 bases from V and 4 bases from J, leaving 12 bases between. CDR3 length equals 13 residues. Germline CDR1 reads SGHTA; CDR2 reads FQGNSA. CDR3 in DNA: TGTGCCAGCAGCGCCAAACTGCCGTACGAGCAGTACTTC. It yields the protein CASSAKLPYEQYF.

The chain links TRBV6-6 to TRBJ1-1; no firm D call. This CDR3 is 14 amino acids long. Germline CDR1 MNHNY, CDR2 SVGAGI (reference sequence). Trimming stripped 2 bases from V and 1 base from J, with 8 bases between. CDR3 nucleotide sequence: TGTGCCAGCAGTTACGGTCGGGGGAACACTGAAGCTTTCTTT. Translation: CASSYGRGNTEAFF.

V is TRBV4-1 and J is TRBJ1-2, with no clear D. V was cut by 1 base and J by 5 bases, with 14 bases left in between. The CDR3 consists of 15 residues. CDR1 is MGHRA, CDR2 YSYEKL, per germline. Here the CDR3 reads CASSQGSGLGYGYTF. The CDR3 DNA sequence: TGCGCCAGCAGCCAAGGTAGCGGTCTAGGTTATGGCTACACCTTC.

The chain has TRBV7-6 and TRBJ2-6; D unclear. Germline V gene lookup returns CDR1 SGHVS and CDR2 FNYEAQ. The CDR3 has 14 amino acids. With 3 bases removed from V and 2 bases from J, the gap between germline ends came to 5 bases. DNA of the CDR3: TGTGCCAGCAGCTTGGATACTGGGGCCAACGTCCTGACTTTC. As protein: CASSLDTGANVLTF.

The chain couples TRBV7-3 to TRBJ1-1; D is possibly TRBD1 (5 bases). The CDR3 has 14 residues. The ends were cut back, 2 bases at V and 1 base at J, with 8 bases in the middle. Germline loops: CDR1 SGHTA, CDR2 FQGTGA. In DNA, the CDR3 is TGTGCCAGCAGCTTAGCAGGGACGAACACTGAAGCTTTCTTT. Translation gives CASSLAGTNTEAFF.

The chain joins TRBV15 to TRBJ2-7, with D uncertain. The CDR3 sequence is 13 residues long. Trimming stripped 1 base from V and 3 bases from J, with 7 bases between. Germline CDR1 LNHNV, CDR2 YYDKDF (reference sequence). The CDR3 region has the DNA TGTGCCACCAGCAGAGCCTGGGACTACGAGCAGTACTTC. Translation gives CATSRAWDYEQYF.

The CDR3, as DNA: TGTGCCAGCAGTCAGGGACCCTACTATGGCTACACCTTC. As protein: CASSQGPYYGYTF. The chain uses TRBV27 and TRBJ1-2; D perhaps matches TRBD1 (5 bases). CDR1 MNHEY and CDR2 SMNVEV come from the germline V gene (reference sequence). With 5 bases removed from V and 3 bases from J, the gap between germline ends came to 10 bases. The CDR3 spans 13 residues.

The CDR3 sequence: CSARAFNEQFF. The CDR3 coding sequence is TGCAGTGCTAGAGCATTTAATGAGCAGTTCTTC. The chain employs TRBV20-1 and TRBJ2-1; D ambiguous. Deletions cut 1 base from V and 7 bases from J, with 5 bases between. Germline V lookup: CDR1 DFQATT, CDR2 SNEGSKA (reference sequence). This CDR3 is built from 11 residues.

The rearrangement uses TRBV2 and TRBJ1-1; 9 positions agree with TRBD1. CDR3 size: 15 residues. J lost 5 bases, V lost 0 bases, and 4 bases had no gene match. Germline V gives CDR1 SNHLY, CDR2 FYNNEI. In DNA, the CDR3 is TGTGCCAGCAGTGAAGCGGGACAGGGCAGGACTGAAGCTTTCTTT. As protein: CASSEAGQGRTEAFF.

The chain combines TRBV15 with TRBJ1-1; a possible D gene is TRBD1 (5 bases). V lost 4 bases and J 9 bases, leaving 18 bases between the germline ends. The CDR3 covers 14 residues. Germline values: CDR1 LNHNV, CDR2 YYDKDF (reference sequence). The CDR3 coding sequence is TGTGCCACCAGCATCCGGGGGTTGTACCGTAAAGCTTTCTTT. It yields the protein CATSIRGLYRKAFF.

This chain links TRBV6-5 with TRBJ2-6; D not certain. Germline loops: CDR1 MNHEY, CDR2 SVGAGI. The CDR3 consists of 15 residues. V dropped 6 bases and J dropped 2 bases, with 11 bases sitting between them. For the CDR3, the DNA is TGTGCCAGCAGCCCCGGCGGCACTGGGGCCAACGTCCTGACTTTC. Translating it yields CASSPGGTGANVLTF.

The gene calls are TRBV5-4 and TRBJ2-7; D is perhaps TRBD2 (6 bases). This CDR3 has 13 residues. V was trimmed by 0 bases and J by 7 bases, leaving 11 bases between them. CDR1 and CDR2 (germline): SGHNT, YYREEE (reference sequence). CDR3 region: CASSLVGGREQYF. In nucleotides, the CDR3 is TGTGCCAGCAGCTTGGTCGGGGGAAGGGAGCAGTACTTC. Full variable domain (rest looked up from reference TRBV5-4 and TRBJ2-7): ETGVTQSPTHLIKTRGQQVTLRCSSQSGHNTVSWYQQALGQGPQFIFQYYREEENGRGNFPPRFSGLQFPNYSSELNVNALELDDSALYLCASSLVGGREQYFGPGTRLTVT.